These 11 T cell receptor beta chains share one sample of origin, sequenced in a study of blood T cell repertoires in COVID-19 (dated by TCRdb to about 2020). The library was obtained by the immunoSEQ multiplex PCR assay. Held by TCRdb, this immuneACCESS table contains in-frame sequences only and omits some clones. Under half of the omission traces to an unresolved V gene where checked; the cause of the rest is unknown. Counted in this sample were 250,000 or so clones; 70% to 90% of them appeared once. The top ten clones comprise about 0.99% of the sample. The source material was peripheral blood. All receptors derive from a woman aged 40 to 49 who had recovered from COVID-19.

V and J are TRBV6-5 and TRBJ1-2, with D unresolved. The CDR3 has 14 amino acids. V was pared by 6 bases and J by 8 bases, with 19 bases between. Germline CDR1 and CDR2: MNHEY and SVGAGI. The CDR3 loop reads CASSPTPGVEGYTF. The CDR3, as DNA: TGTGCCAGCAGCCCCACCCCCGGGGTTGAAGGCTACACCTTC.

This clone is a singleton in its sample. The chain recombines TRBV7-9 with TRBJ1-4; TRBD1 agrees at 8 bases. Germline values: CDR1 SEHNR, CDR2 FQNEAQ (reference sequence). The CDR3 is 15 amino acids. Germline trimming cut 5 bases from V and 5 bases from J; bases unmatched to any gene: 7. CDR3 nucleotides: TGTGCCAGCAGCCTATCGGACAGGGAGAATGAAAAACTGTTTTTT. Amino acid sequence: CASSLSDRENEKLFF.

The genes are TRBV4-3 and TRBJ1-1; D is perhaps TRBD1 (5 bases). The V end lost 11 bases, the J end lost 6 bases, and 19 bases lay between the germline ends. Germline loops: CDR1 LGHNA, CDR2 YSLEER. The CDR3 runs to 13 residues. The CDR3: CALHWGHEAEAFF. The CDR3 nucleotides read TGCGCCCTTCATTGGGGCCACGAGGCTGAAGCTTTCTTT.

The J gene is TRBJ2-7, the V gene TRBV24-1; 7 bases fit TRBD1. The CDR3 has 15 residues. V shed 4 bases, J shed 3 bases, and the junction held 8 bases outside the gene matches. Per the germline V gene, CDR1 is KGHDR and CDR2 is SFDVKD. The CDR3 DNA reads as TGTGCCACCAGTGACCCCGGGACAGCAAGCTACGAGCAGTACTTC. It translates to CATSDPGTASYEQYF.

This clone was recorded a few times. This chain links TRBV18 with TRBJ1-5; D unresolved. There are 16 residues in the CDR3. The germline V gene encodes CDR1 KGHSH and CDR2 LQKENI. With 0 bases removed from V and 6 bases from J, the gap between germline ends came to 15 bases. The CDR3 bases are TGTGCCAGCTCACCACCTCTGGCAGGCCGGGGTCAGCCCCAGCATTTT. Its translation: CASSPPLAGRGQPQHF.

The J gene is TRBJ1-2, the V gene TRBV6-5; a weak D match, TRBD1 (5 bases). The ends were cut back, 6 bases at V and 7 bases at J, with 15 bases in the middle. The CDR3 runs 13 residues. CDR1 is MNHEY, CDR2 SVGAGI, per germline. In DNA form, the CDR3 reads TGTGCCAGCAGGCCCGGGGCGGGGGTTGGCTACACCTTC. Translating it yields CASRPGAGVGYTF.

This clone was picked up a small number of times. This chain uses TRBV7-9 with TRBJ2-3; D is possibly TRBD1 (5 bases). The CDR3 sequence is 15 residues long. Per the germline V gene, CDR1 is SEHNR and CDR2 is FQNEAQ (reference sequence). V lost 1 base and J 2 bases, leaving 10 bases between the germline ends. CDR3 DNA: TGTGCCAGCAGCTTAGACAGGAGACCCACAGATACGCAGTATTTT. Translating gives CASSLDRRPTDTQYF.

The chain has TRBV2 and TRBJ2-3, with TRBD2 identical over 8 bases. Germline V gene lookup returns CDR1 SNHLY and CDR2 FYNNEI. The CDR3 is made up of 16 amino acids. V gave up 6 bases and J gave up 2 bases; unmatched junction bases: 10. The CDR3, as DNA: TGTGCCAGCAGGGCGGGAGGTTACCGGGACACAGATACGCAGTATTTT. Amino acids: CASRAGGYRDTDTQYF.

The V and J genes are TRBV6-2 or TRBV6-3 and TRBJ2-1; 11 bases map to TRBD2. Germline V gives CDR1 MNHEY, CDR2 SVGEGT. The ends lost 2 bases at V and 9 bases at J; junction bases unmatched: 6. This CDR3 is 15 amino acids long. The chain's CDR3 is CASSYATSGIIEQFF. Written as DNA, the CDR3 is TGTGCCAGCAGTTACGCGACTAGCGGGATTATTGAGCAGTTCTTC.

This chain uses TRBV9 with TRBJ1-5; a weak D match, TRBD1 (6 bases). Germline V gene data show CDR1 as SGDLS and CDR2 as YYNGEE. Trimming took off 4 bases at V and 7 bases at J, with 18 bases between the two ends. CDR3 length: 15 residues. The CDR3 region has the DNA TGTGCCAGCAGCCCCTCGGGCACAGGGAAACAGCCCCAGCATTTT. Protein product: CASSPSGTGKQPQHF.

The genes are TRBV6-5 and TRBJ1-2; 9 bases are a match to TRBD1. The germline V gene has CDR1 MNHEY and CDR2 SVGAGI. Germline trimming cut 6 bases from V and 1 base from J; bases unmatched to any gene: 6. The CDR3 covers 15 residues. CDR3 in amino acids: CASRPPGQGNYGYTF. CDR3 DNA: TGTGCCAGCAGACCCCCGGGACAGGGTAACTATGGCTACACCTTC.